The present TCR beta chain was sequenced within a study of blood T cell repertoires in COVID-19. Study in general: The United States, Italy and Spain were the sources of the acute and convalescent COVID-19 samples.

Some clones are missing from TCRdb's copy, which holds only in-frame ones; the method was immunoSEQ multiplex PCR. The sample holds under 200,000 clones, about 85% seen once. This clone was picked up one time. Input material: peripheral blood. The source is a woman aged 80 or over with acute or convalescent COVID-19.

The CDR3 DNA reads TGCGCCAGCAGCTTGGGGGACTTTAACACCGGGGAGCTGTTTTTT. It translates to CASSLGDFNTGELFF. The chain couples TRBV5-1 to TRBJ2-2; D is possibly TRBD2 (6 bases). Germline lookup yields CDR1 SGHRS and CDR2 YFSETQ. The CDR3 runs to 15 residues. V dropped 0 bases and J dropped 2 bases, with 8 bases sitting between them.